This T cell receptor beta chain was observed in a study of shared clonotypes between healthy human individuals. Study-wide points: Generally, naive subsets (rather than memory subsets) showed larger estimated richness.

Looked up from germline, CDR1 is LNHDA and CDR2 is SQIVND (reference sequence). The CDR3 is 13 amino acids. V lost 1 base and J 4 bases, leaving 7 bases between the germline ends. Details on this clone: What it binds is not known. Other DNA sequences of this sample code for an identical CDR3.

Method: immunoSEQ multiplex PCR; TCRdb's copy keeps in-frame clones and lacks some. The table includes 1.4 million to 1.5 million clones, roughly 96% detected once. This clonotype originated in a man younger than 40 in good health. The chain joins TRBV19 to TRBJ2-5; D possibly corresponds to TRBD2 (5 bases). The sequenced material came from naive CD4+ T cells sorted from blood. This sample's subset: CD45RA+ positively selected. DNA for the CDR3: TGTGCCAGTAGTATAGTAGGGAGAGAGACCCAGTACTTC. It is translated as CASSIVGRETQYF.